The clone carrying this T cell receptor beta chain occurred a few times. Its antigen is unknown. These data belong to a study of shared clonotypes between healthy human individuals. Overall study context: Three plates each covered CD4 naive and memory; CD8 naive two, CD8 memory one. Study outcomes and limitations: What naive subsets generally showed was a larger estimated richness than memory subsets showed.

TCRdb keeps only in-frame clones here, not all; method: immunoSEQ multiplex PCR. The table has 1,100,000 or so clones, more than 75% seen once. V was pared by 4 bases and J by 0 bases, with 4 bases of the junction left unmatched. This CDR3 comprises 16 residues. Germline values: CDR1 SGHNT, CDR2 YYREEE (reference sequence). All the donors were Caucasian adults who lived in Nashville, Tennessee. The TCR sequence derives from a young man in good health. Some clones in this sample may be carry-over from other donors' samples. The chain employs TRBV5-4 and TRBJ2-5, with 12 bases that match TRBD2. Sample: memory CD4+ T cells from PBMCs. Subset noted: CD45RA-negative fraction. The CDR3 region is CASSTRTSGDQETQYF. Here the CDR3 DNA reads TGTGCCAGCAGCACTAGGACTAGCGGGGACCAAGAGACCCAGTACTTC.